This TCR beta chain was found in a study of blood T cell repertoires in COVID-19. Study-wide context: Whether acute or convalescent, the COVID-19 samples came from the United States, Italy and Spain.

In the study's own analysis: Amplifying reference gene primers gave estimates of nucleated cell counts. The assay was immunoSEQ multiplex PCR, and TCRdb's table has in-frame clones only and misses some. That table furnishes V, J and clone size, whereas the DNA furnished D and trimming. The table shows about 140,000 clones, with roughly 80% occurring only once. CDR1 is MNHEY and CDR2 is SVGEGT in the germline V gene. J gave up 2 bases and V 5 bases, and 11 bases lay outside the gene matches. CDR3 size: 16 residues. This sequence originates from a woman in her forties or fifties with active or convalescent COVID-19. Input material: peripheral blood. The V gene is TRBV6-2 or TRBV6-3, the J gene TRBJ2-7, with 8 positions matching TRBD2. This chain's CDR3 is CASSETGGRAPYEQYF. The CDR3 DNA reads TGTGCCAGCAGTGAGACGGGAGGGAGGGCCCCCTACGAGCAGTACTTC.